The 26 T cell receptor beta chains given below trace back to one sample, sequenced in a study of patients with pleural tuberculosis. TCRdb re-called the reads through MiXCR, storing one row per CDR3 protein. In the table there are 25,000 to 30,000 distinct CDR3 sequences, 18% of which are singletons. Input material: peripheral blood. These receptors all stem from a human donor with pleural tuberculosis.

This clonotype was detected many times. This chain joins TRBV5-5 and TRBJ1-5; no clear D gene. Germline V CDR1 and CDR2: SGHKS, YYEKEE (reference sequence). Trimming removed 1 base at V and 3 bases at J, with 8 bases between. The CDR3 runs to 14 residues. In DNA form, the CDR3 reads TGTGCCAGCAGCTTGTGGGGAAACAATCAGCCCCAGCATTTT. Amino acid sequence: CASSLWGNNQPQHF.

This clonotype was detected ten times or more. The chain couples TRBV29-1 to TRBJ2-1, with a weak D call TRBD1 (6 bases). CDR1 and CDR2 from the germline V gene are SQVTM and ANQGSEA. V lost 5 bases to trimming and J lost 4 bases, with 9 bases between them. This CDR3 is 12 amino acids long. The CDR3 region has the DNA TGCAGCGTTAGGACAGTTTACAATGAGCAGTTCTTC. Translating it yields CSVRTVYNEQFF.

This clonotype was seen ten or more times. The chain employs TRBV7-3 and TRBJ1-5; 7 bases match TRBD1. Trimming removed 7 bases from V and 0 bases from J; junction bases left unmatched: 18. There are 19 residues in the CDR3. Germline V CDR1 and CDR2: SGHTA, FQGTGA. CDR3 residues: CASTPQVTGSLNSNQPQHF. For the CDR3, the DNA is TGTGCCAGCACCCCGCAGGTGACAGGGTCCCTCAATAGCAATCAGCCCCAGCATTTT. Full variable domain (remainder filled in from reference TRBV7-3 and TRBJ1-5): GAGVSQTPSNKVTEKGKYVELRCDPISGHTALYWYRQSLGQGPEFLIYFQGTGAADDSGLPNDRFFAVRPEGSVSTLKIQRTERGDSAVYLCASTPQVTGSLNSNQPQHFGDGTRLSIL.

This chain connects TRBV5-1 to TRBJ2-3; D is uncertain. The CDR3 is made up of 13 amino acids. V lost 3 bases to trimming and J lost 5 bases, with 10 bases between them. The germline CDR1 and CDR2 sequences are SGHRS and YFSETQ. The DNA of the CDR3 is TGCGCCAGCAGCTCAGATGGTTTAGATACGCAGTATTTT. It is translated as CASSSDGLDTQYF.

This clonotype was recorded a few times. The gene calls are TRBV30 and TRBJ2-7; D ambiguous. Germline lookup yields CDR1 GTSNPN and CDR2 SVGIG (reference sequence). Trimming took off 2 bases at V and 0 bases at J, with 11 bases between the two ends. The CDR3 loop spans 14 amino acids. CDR3 nucleotides: TGTGCCTGGAGTAGACCCCCGGGCTCCTACGAGCAGTACTTC. It translates to CAWSRPPGSYEQYF.

The chain carries TRBV7-9 and TRBJ1-1; 8 bases line up with TRBD1. V lost 3 bases, J lost 12 bases, and 9 bases stayed unmatched. The CDR3 totals 13 residues. Germline assignment: CDR1 SEHNR and CDR2 FQNEAQ (reference sequence). Written as DNA, the CDR3 is TGTGCCAGCAGCTTTTCAGGGGGCCCGGTAACTTTCTTT. Translation gives CASSFSGGPVTFF.

This clonotype was found many times. The rearrangement joins TRBV28 to TRBJ2-7; 8 bases map to TRBD1. With 6 bases clipped from V and 5 bases from J, the junction kept 6 bases outside the gene matches. This CDR3 region has 13 residues. Germline V gene lookup returns CDR1 MDHEN and CDR2 SYDVKM. The DNA for the CDR3 is TGTGCCAGCAGGTCACAGGGGGGTAACGAGCAGTACTTC. It codes for CASRSQGGNEQYF.

The count of this clonotype is one. The V call is TRBV2, the J call TRBJ2-5, with D unclear. Trimming left V 6 bases short and J 4 bases short, with 18 bases between. The CDR3 totals 15 residues. Germline loops: CDR1 SNHLY, CDR2 FYNNEI. CDR3 sequence reads: CASSHNFGGTETQYF. CDR3 DNA sequence: TGTGCCAGCAGCCACAACTTCGGCGGTACAGAGACCCAGTACTTC. Using reference TRBV2 and TRBJ2-5 for the parts outside the CDR3, the full variable domain is EPEVTQTPSHQVTQMGQEVILRCVPISNHLYFYWYRQILGQKVEFLVSFYNNEISEKSEIFDDQFSVERPDGSNFTLKIRSTKLEDSAMYFCASSHNFGGTETQYFGPGTRLLVL.

This clonotype appeared many times. The V and J genes are TRBV12-3 or TRBV12-4 and TRBJ2-3; 10 nucleotides align to TRBD1. The V segment lost 5 bases and the J segment 5 bases; nucleotides outside the gene matches: 10. This CDR3 is 16 amino acids long. The CDR3 region is CASSHTGTGDIDTQYF. The CDR3, as DNA: TGTGCCAGCAGTCACACCGGGACAGGGGATATAGATACGCAGTATTTT.

In this sample, this clonotype turned up many times. The gene calls are TRBV20-1 and TRBJ2-1; 7 positions agree with TRBD2. The germline CDR1 and CDR2 sequences are DFQATT and SNEGSKA (reference sequence). The J segment lost 6 bases and the V segment lost 4 bases, leaving 12 bases of the junction unmatched. The CDR3 sequence is 15 residues long. CDR3 nucleotides: TGCAGTGCTATCAATACAGCGGGGACCGGCAATGAGCAGTTCTTC. This sequence encodes CSAINTAGTGNEQFF.

This clonotype was detected ten times or more. The chain has TRBV19 and TRBJ1-1; the match to TRBD1 covers 7 bases. V trimming: 4 bases; J trimming: 1 base; junction bases outside the gene matches: 6. The CDR3 is made up of 15 amino acids. CDR1 and CDR2 (germline): LNHDA, SQIVND (reference sequence). The CDR3: CASSRTGISNTEAFF. CDR3 DNA sequence: TGTGCCAGTAGTAGGACAGGCATCTCGAACACTGAAGCTTTCTTT.

Only a few counts were recorded for this clonotype. This may be a read error: a much more frequent sequence differs by one nucleotide. The V call is TRBV7-9, the J call TRBJ1-4, with 9 positions matching TRBD1. J gave up 8 bases and V 4 bases, and 11 bases lay outside the gene matches. The germline CDR1 and CDR2 sequences are SEHNR and FQNEAQ (reference sequence). This CDR3 spans 16 amino acids. CDR3 in amino acids: CASSSDRTGEDEKLFF. CDR3 nucleotide sequence: TGTGCCAGCAGCTCGGACAGGACAGGGGAGGACGAAAAACTGTTTTTT.

This clonotype occurred many times. This chain uses TRBV7-2 with TRBJ2-7; D is possibly TRBD1 (5 bases). Deletions cut 2 bases from V and 2 bases from J, with 13 bases between. The CDR3 is 15 amino acids. Germline V gives CDR1 SGHTA, CDR2 FQGNSA. CDR3 loop: CASSLRLGQAYEQYF. CDR3 coding DNA: TGTGCCAGCAGCTTAAGGCTGGGGCAAGCCTACGAGCAGTACTTC.

In its sample, this clonotype was seen many times. The rearrangement links TRBV12-3 or TRBV12-4 to TRBJ2-2, with TRBD1 matching over 8 bases. With 6 bases clipped from V and 8 bases from J, the junction kept 8 bases outside the gene matches. This CDR3 is 14 amino acids long. The CDR3 reads CASRPRTGLGELFF. The CDR3 bases are TGTGCCAGCAGGCCCCGGACAGGGCTAGGGGAGCTGTTTTTT.

There are many counts of this clonotype. The chain is built from TRBV28 and TRBJ2-1; no clear D. V gave up 10 bases and J gave up 1 base, with 17 bases separating them. The V gene's germline CDR1 is MDHEN and CDR2 SYDVKM. This CDR3 contains 15 residues. CDR3 DNA: TGTGCCACCACCCCCTCCGGGCGGTCCTACAATGAGCAGTTCTTC. This codes for CATTPSGRSYNEQFF.

The sample holds a few counts of this clonotype. A much larger clonotype is one base distant, so this may be a read error. The chain uses TRBV29-1 and TRBJ1-1; D not resolved. V lost 5 bases and J 10 bases, leaving 23 bases between the germline ends. Looked up from germline, CDR1 is SQVTM and CDR2 is ANQGSEA. The CDR3 extends over 14 amino acids. CDR3 in amino acids: CSVPIGDPSHAAFF. The CDR3 DNA is TGCAGCGTTCCTATAGGAGACCCGTCCCATGCAGCTTTCTTT.

This clonotype was counted ten times or more. The CDR3 sequence is CSVTGNTDTQYF. CDR3 in DNA: TGCAGCGTTACCGGGAACACAGATACGCAGTATTTT. V gene TRBV29-1 combines with J gene TRBJ2-3, with a possible D match to TRBD2 (5 bases). The CDR3 runs to 12 residues. Germline V gene sequence: CDR1 SQVTM, CDR2 ANQGSEA. Trimming took off 5 bases at V and 2 bases at J, with 8 bases between the two ends.

The sample holds many counts of this clonotype. V usage is TRBV2 and J usage is TRBJ1-1; no definite D call. The CDR3 runs to 15 residues. V gave up 4 bases and J gave up 1 base, with 13 bases separating them. Per the germline V gene, CDR1 is SNHLY and CDR2 is FYNNEI. The CDR3 nucleotides read TGTGCCAGCAGTGTTAGGTCAGATACGAACACTGAAGCTTTCTTT. It encodes CASSVRSDTNTEAFF.

This clonotype was picked up many times. The gene calls are TRBV20-1 and TRBJ2-7; TRBD1 agrees at 7 bases. The CDR3 covers 13 residues. With 3 bases clipped from V and 2 bases from J, the junction kept 4 bases outside the gene matches. Germline CDR1 DFQATT, CDR2 SNEGSKA (reference sequence). The CDR3 DNA sequence: TGCAGTGCTAGTGGACAGGCAGCCTACGAGCAGTACTTC. Translated, it gives CSASGQAAYEQYF.

This clonotype has only a few counts. J is TRBJ1-2 and V is TRBV29-1; D not certain. V was clipped by 2 bases and J by 4 bases, with 20 bases between them. CDR1 is SQVTM, CDR2 ANQGSEA, per germline. This CDR3 is 16 amino acids long. CDR3 in DNA: TGCAGCGTTGAATCTGGGTCCTGGGTTGGAGCCTATGGCTACACCTTC. Protein: CSVESGSWVGAYGYTF.

The table lists this clonotype with many counts. This chain links TRBV13 with TRBJ2-7, with 8 bases that match TRBD1. The CDR3 spans 15 residues. CDR1 and CDR2 from the germline V gene are PRHDT and FYEKMQ (reference sequence). After removal of 3 bases from V and 2 bases from J, the junction contained 6 bases not matched to a gene. The CDR3 sequence is CASSLDRALTYEQYF. The CDR3 nucleotides are TGTGCCAGCAGCTTGGACAGGGCATTAACCTACGAGCAGTACTTC.

There are many counts of this clonotype. The CDR3 ends on some other residue instead of the conserved phenylalanine or tryptophan, so this is likely a read error. No DNA is shown, since the ends of the CDR3 on it are uncertain; the CDR3 is the one TCRdb lists. J is TRBJ2-3 and V is TRBV12-3 or TRBV12-4; the DNA was not compared with TRBD1, the D call given in the table. Counting both end residues, the CDR3 totals 13 amino acids. CDR3 residues: CASSLGGRRLGFR.

This clonotype was observed many times. The V call is TRBV6-1, the J call TRBJ2-7; 10 bases line up with TRBD1. The CDR3 contains 16 residues. Germline V gene lookup returns CDR1 MNHNS and CDR2 SASEGT. V lost 5 bases to trimming and J lost 6 bases; unmatched junction nucleotides: 13. The CDR3 coding sequence is TGTGCCAGCAGTCAAACCGGGACAGGGGTAGAAGGCGAGCAGTACTTC. It encodes CASSQTGTGVEGEQYF.

This clonotype was observed at least ten times. The chain combines TRBV4-1 with TRBJ1-4, with 8 bases matching TRBD1. The CDR3 totals 16 residues. Germline V gene lookup returns CDR1 MGHRA and CDR2 YSYEKL. The V and J ends lost 2 bases and 8 bases, in that order; junction bases with no gene match: 10. The CDR3 DNA sequence: TGCGCCAGCAGCCAACTTCCGGGACAGGAAAGAGAAAAACTGTTTTTT. Its translation is CASSQLPGQEREKLFF.

Details on this clonotype: At one end the junction does not follow the germline gene, possibly because of a read error. The chain uses TRBV6-2 or TRBV6-3 and TRBJ2-7; D gene unclear. CDR3 length equals 11 residues. Germline lookup yields CDR1 MNHEY and CDR2 SVGEGT. CDR3 DNA: TGTGTCAGCAGTCACATCTACGAGCAGTACTTC. Translation gives CVSSHIYEQYF.

Only a few counts were recorded for this clonotype. Its ends do not fully match the called genes, so a read error is possible. The genes are TRBV12-3 or TRBV12-4 and TRBJ2-7, with D perhaps TRBD1 (6 bases). CDR3 length: 11 amino acids. CDR3 DNA: TGTGCCAGCAGTCGTGGACAGAAATCCTTCTTC. Protein sequence: CASSRGQKSFF.